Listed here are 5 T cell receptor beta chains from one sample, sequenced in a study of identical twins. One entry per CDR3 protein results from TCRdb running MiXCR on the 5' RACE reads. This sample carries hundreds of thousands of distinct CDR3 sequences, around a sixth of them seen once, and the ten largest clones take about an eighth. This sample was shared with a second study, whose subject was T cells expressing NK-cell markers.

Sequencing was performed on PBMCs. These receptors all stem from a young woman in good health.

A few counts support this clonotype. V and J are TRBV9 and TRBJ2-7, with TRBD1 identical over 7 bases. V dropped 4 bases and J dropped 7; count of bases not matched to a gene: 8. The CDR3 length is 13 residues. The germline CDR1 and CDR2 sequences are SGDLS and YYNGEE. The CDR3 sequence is CASSPGDSEEQYF. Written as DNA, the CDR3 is TGTGCCAGCAGCCCCGGGGACAGTGAGGAGCAGTACTTC.

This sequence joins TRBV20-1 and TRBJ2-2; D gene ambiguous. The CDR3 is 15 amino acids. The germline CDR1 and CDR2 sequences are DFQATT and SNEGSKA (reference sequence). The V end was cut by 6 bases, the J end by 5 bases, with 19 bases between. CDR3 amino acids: CSAITFGQQTGELFF. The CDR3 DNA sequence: TGCAGTGCGATAACTTTCGGGCAGCAAACCGGGGAGCTGTTTTTT.

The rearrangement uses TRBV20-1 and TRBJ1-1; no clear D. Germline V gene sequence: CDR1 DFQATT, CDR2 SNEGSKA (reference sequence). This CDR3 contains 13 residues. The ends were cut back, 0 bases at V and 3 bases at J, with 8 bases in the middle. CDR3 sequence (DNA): TGCAGTGCTAGAGATTCCCCGGACACTGAAGCTTTCTTT. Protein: CSARDSPDTEAFF.

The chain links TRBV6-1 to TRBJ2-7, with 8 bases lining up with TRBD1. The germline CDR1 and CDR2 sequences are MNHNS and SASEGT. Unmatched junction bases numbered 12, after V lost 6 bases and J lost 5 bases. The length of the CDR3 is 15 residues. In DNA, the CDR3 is TGTGCCAGCAGCGGTGACAGGGGTCATCGCCACGAGCAGTACTTC. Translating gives CASSGDRGHRHEQYF.

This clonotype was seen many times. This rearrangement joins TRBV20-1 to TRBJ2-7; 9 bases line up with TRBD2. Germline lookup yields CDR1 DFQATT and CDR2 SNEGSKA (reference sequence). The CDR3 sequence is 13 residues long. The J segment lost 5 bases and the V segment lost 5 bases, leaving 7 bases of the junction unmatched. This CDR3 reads CSAPGTSLHEQYF. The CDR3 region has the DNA TGCAGTGCTCCCGGGACTAGCCTCCACGAGCAGTACTTC.